This TCR beta chain was sequenced during a study of blood T cell repertoires in COVID-19. Study information: From the United States, Italy and Spain came samples of acute and convalescent COVID-19.

Measured with immunoSEQ multiplex PCR; TCRdb has only the in-frame clones, and not every one. The sample lists about 670,000 clones; 75% to 90% were seen once. Germline CDR1 reads SGHDN; CDR2 reads FVKESK. V was pared by 0 bases and J by 4 bases, with 6 bases between. This CDR3 contains 14 residues. The chain employs TRBV14 and TRBJ2-2; D gene uncertain. This clonotype was obtained from a woman aged 18-30 years with acute or convalescent COVID-19. Sequenced sample: peripheral blood. The CDR3, as DNA: TGTGCCAGCAGCCAAGAACGGTTCACCGGGGAGCTGTTTTTT. This translates into CASSQERFTGELFF.